Shown below are 9 T cell receptor beta chains from a single sample sequenced in a study of T cell responses to AZD1222 COVID-19 vaccine. Repertoires were generated with immunoSEQ multiplex PCR, while TCRdb's copy carries only in-frame clones and drops some. The sample carries tens of thousands of clones, approximately 86% recorded once. Sequenced material: peripheral blood, taken on day 0 of AZD1222 vaccination. The receptors were gathered from an adult in good health.

V and J are TRBV19 and TRBJ1-4, with a possible D match to TRBD1 (5 bases). V shed 4 bases and J shed 7 bases, with 16 bases lying between them. Germline V gives CDR1 LNHDA, CDR2 SQIVND (reference sequence). The CDR3 is 15 residues long. The CDR3 is CASSTGGSKGEKLFF. The CDR3 DNA is TGTGCCAGTAGTACGGGGGGAAGCAAGGGTGAAAAACTGTTTTTT.

This chain connects TRBV27 to TRBJ2-5; 7 bases are shared with TRBD2. The germline V gene encodes CDR1 MNHEY and CDR2 SMNVEV (reference sequence). The V and J ends lost 7 bases and 5 bases, in that order; junction bases with no gene match: 13. This CDR3 region has 15 residues. The CDR3 loop is CASNTLGREYETQYF. CDR3 DNA: TGTGCCAGCAACACGTTGGGGCGGGAGTATGAGACCCAGTACTTC.

This clone is a singleton in its sample. The chain has TRBV7-2 and TRBJ2-5; 13 bases line up with TRBD2. V shed 2 bases, J shed 4 bases, and the junction held 4 bases outside the gene matches. The germline V gene has CDR1 SGHTA and CDR2 FQGNSA. This CDR3 contains 16 residues. The CDR3 spells CASSLNRLAGGETQYF. CDR3 DNA sequence: TGTGCCAGCAGCTTAAATCGACTAGCGGGGGGAGAGACCCAGTACTTC.

This clone was observed a single time. The rearrangement links TRBV20-1 to TRBJ1-1, with TRBD1 matching 8 bases. Germline V gene data show CDR1 as DFQATT and CDR2 as SNEGSKA (reference sequence). The length of the CDR3 is 11 residues. The trim removed 5 bases at V and 10 bases at J, leaving 6 bases unmatched. CDR3 DNA: TGCAGTGCTCCGGACAGGGCCCGAGCTTTCTTT. It yields the protein CSAPDRARAFF.

The gene calls are TRBV7-8 and TRBJ1-1; tentatively, D is TRBD1 (6 bases). The germline V gene has CDR1 SGHVS and CDR2 FQNEAQ. Trimming stripped 5 bases from V and 9 bases from J, with 13 bases between. CDR3 length equals 12 residues. This CDR3 is CASSPWTEKAFF. The DNA of the CDR3 is TGTGCCAGCAGCCCCTGGACAGAAAAAGCTTTCTTT.

The chain is built from TRBV19 and TRBJ1-1, with 7 bases matching TRBD1. Germline V CDR1 and CDR2: LNHDA, SQIVND (reference sequence). V gave up 3 bases and J gave up 5 bases; unmatched junction bases: 9. This CDR3 is built from 15 residues. Here the CDR3 DNA reads TGTGCCAGTAGTATCGGGGGCGCAGGGGGGACTGAAGCTTTCTTT. The encoded protein is CASSIGGAGGTEAFF.

This chain connects TRBV14 to TRBJ2-5, with 14 nucleotides matching TRBD2. Germline-derived CDR1 and CDR2 are SGHDN and FVKESK. Germline trimming cut 3 bases from V and 5 bases from J; bases unmatched to any gene: 8. CDR3 length equals 17 residues. The CDR3 nucleotides read TGTGCCAGCAGCCAGGGGACTAGCGGGAGCTTTAGTGAGACCCAGTACTTC. Translating gives CASSQGTSGSFSETQYF.

The chain joins TRBV7-9 to TRBJ1-1; the D is unclear. There are 14 residues in the CDR3. The V end was cut by 2 bases, the J end by 4 bases, with 11 bases between. From germline, CDR1 is SEHNR and CDR2 FQNEAQ (reference sequence). For the CDR3, the DNA is TGTGCCAGCAGCTTAAATGAGATATTCACTGAAGCTTTCTTT. Translation: CASSLNEIFTEAFF.

CDR3 DNA: TGTGCCAGCAGCTCCGCAACAGGGGCGGTGCCGCCCCAGCATTTT. Residues: CASSSATGAVPPQHF. V gene TRBV7-9 combines with J gene TRBJ1-5; TRBD1 matches at 7 bases. After removal of 4 bases from V and 9 bases from J, the junction contained 12 bases not matched to a gene. This CDR3 is 15 amino acids long. Germline CDR1 and CDR2: SEHNR and FQNEAQ (reference sequence).